This T cell receptor (beta chain) was sequenced for a study of OX40 agonist ivuxolimab in advanced cancers. Whole-study context: The dose of intravenous ivuxolimab that patients received every 2 weeks ranged from 0.01 to 10 mg/kg. Each dose-escalation patient presented with hepatocellular carcinoma, melanoma, renal cell or head and neck cancer. Study findings and constraints: Relative to CD4+ cells, CD8+ T cells on average had more expanded clones. Near-lowest levels of clonal expansion characterized partial responders at 0.1-3.0 mg/kg.

Of note for this clone: Antigen specificity is unknown.

The germline gives CDR1 MNHEY, CDR2 SMNVEV (reference sequence). The CDR3 is 13 residues long. Profiled with immunoSEQ multiplex PCR; TCRdb holds only in-frame clones, not every one. The table lists around 15,000 clones, 75% to 90% of them singletons. The material was CD4+ or CD8+ T cells sorted from blood, obtained in a trial of the OX40 agonist ivuxolimab. The chain couples TRBV27 to TRBJ2-5; no reliable D call. Gene TRBJ2-7 matches the end of the DNA better, so the J call may be wrong. The sequence derives from an adult with an advanced solid tumor such as melanoma, head and neck, liver or kidney cancer. CDR3 loop: CASSRTSFYEQYF. The DNA for the CDR3 is TGTGCCAGCAGCCGGACCTCTTTTTACGAGCAGTACTTC.